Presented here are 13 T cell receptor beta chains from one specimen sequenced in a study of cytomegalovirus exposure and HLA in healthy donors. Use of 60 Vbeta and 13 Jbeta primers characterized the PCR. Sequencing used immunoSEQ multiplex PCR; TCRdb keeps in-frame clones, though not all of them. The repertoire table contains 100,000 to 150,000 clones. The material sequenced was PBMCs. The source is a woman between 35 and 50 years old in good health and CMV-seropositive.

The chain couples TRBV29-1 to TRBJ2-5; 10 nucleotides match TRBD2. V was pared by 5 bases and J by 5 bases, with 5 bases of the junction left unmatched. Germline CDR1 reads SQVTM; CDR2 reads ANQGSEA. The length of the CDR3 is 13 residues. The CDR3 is CSVHSGGLETQYF. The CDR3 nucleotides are TGCAGCGTTCATAGCGGGGGGCTGGAGACCCAGTACTTC.

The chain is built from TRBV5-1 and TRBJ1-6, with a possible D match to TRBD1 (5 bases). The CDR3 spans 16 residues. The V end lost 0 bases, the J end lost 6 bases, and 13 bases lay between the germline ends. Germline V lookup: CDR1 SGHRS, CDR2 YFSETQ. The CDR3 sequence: CASSLAAEGPNSPLHF. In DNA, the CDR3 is TGCGCCAGCAGCTTGGCTGCGGAGGGACCTAATTCACCCCTCCACTTT.

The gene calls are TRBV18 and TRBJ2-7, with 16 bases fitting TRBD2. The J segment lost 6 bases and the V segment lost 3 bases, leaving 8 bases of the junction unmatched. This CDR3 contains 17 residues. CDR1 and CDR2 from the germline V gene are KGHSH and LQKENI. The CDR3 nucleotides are TGTGCCAGCTCACCTCTGGGGACTAGCGGGAGGGCCGGCGAGCAGTACTTC. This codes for CASSPLGTSGRAGEQYF. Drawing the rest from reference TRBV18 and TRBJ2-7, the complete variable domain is NAGVMQNPRHLVRRRGQEARLRCSPMKGHSHVYWYRQLPEEGLKFMVYLQKENIIDESGMPKERFSAEFPKEGPSILRIQQVVRGDSAAYFCASSPLGTSGRAGEQYFGPGTRLTVT.

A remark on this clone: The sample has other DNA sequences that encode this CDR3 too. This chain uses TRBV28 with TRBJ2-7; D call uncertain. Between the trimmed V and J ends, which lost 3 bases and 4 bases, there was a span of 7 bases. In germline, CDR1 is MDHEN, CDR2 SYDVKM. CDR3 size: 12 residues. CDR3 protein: CASSFSLYEQYF. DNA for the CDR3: TGTGCCAGCAGTTTTTCCTTATACGAGCAGTACTTC.

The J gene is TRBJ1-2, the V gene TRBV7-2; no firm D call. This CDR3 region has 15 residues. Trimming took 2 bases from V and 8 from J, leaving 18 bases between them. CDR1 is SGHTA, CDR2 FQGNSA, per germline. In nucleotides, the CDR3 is TGTGCCAGCAGCTTATCCGGAGAGCCCCTGAGGGGCTACACCTTC. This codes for CASSLSGEPLRGYTF. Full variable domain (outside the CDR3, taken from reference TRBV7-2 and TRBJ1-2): GAGVSQSPSNKVTEKGKDVELRCDPISGHTALYWYRQSLGQGLEFLIYFQGNSAPDKSGLPSDRFSAERTGGSVSTLTIQRTQQEDSAVYLCASSLSGEPLRGYTFGSGTRLTVV.

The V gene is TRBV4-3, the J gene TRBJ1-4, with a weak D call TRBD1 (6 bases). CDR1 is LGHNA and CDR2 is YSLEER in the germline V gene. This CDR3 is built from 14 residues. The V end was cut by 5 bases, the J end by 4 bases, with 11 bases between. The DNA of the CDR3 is TGCGCCAGCAGCACGGACAGCGGTAATGAAAAACTGTTTTTT. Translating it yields CASSTDSGNEKLFF.

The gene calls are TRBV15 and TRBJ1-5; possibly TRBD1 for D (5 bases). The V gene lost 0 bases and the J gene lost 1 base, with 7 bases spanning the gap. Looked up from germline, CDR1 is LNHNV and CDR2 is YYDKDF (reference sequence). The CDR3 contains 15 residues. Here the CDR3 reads CATSRDSGSNQPQHF. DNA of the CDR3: TGTGCCACCAGCAGAGATTCAGGGAGCAATCAGCCCCAGCATTTT.

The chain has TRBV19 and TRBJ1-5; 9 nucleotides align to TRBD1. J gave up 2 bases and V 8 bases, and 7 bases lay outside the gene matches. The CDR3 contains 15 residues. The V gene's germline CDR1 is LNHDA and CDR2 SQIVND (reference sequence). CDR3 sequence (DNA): TGTGCCAGTCGACAGGGGGGAGAGGGCAATCAGCCCCAGCATTTT. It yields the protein CASRQGGEGNQPQHF. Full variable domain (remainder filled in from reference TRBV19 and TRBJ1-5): DGGITQSPKYLFRKEGQNVTLSCEQNLNHDAMYWYRQDPGQGLRLIYYSQIVNDFQKGDIAEGYSVSREKKESFPLTVTSAQKNPTAFYLCASRQGGEGNQPQHFGDGTRLSIL.

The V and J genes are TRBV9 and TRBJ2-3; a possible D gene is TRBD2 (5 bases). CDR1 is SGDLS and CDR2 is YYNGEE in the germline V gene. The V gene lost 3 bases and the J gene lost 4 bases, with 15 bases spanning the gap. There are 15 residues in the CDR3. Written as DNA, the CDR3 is TGTGCCAGCAGCGGAGACTACCCTGATCCAGATACGCAGTATTTT. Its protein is CASSGDYPDPDTQYF. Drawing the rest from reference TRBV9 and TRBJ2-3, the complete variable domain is DSGVTQTPKHLITATGQRVTLRCSPRSGDLSVYWYQQSLDQGLQFLIQYYNGEERAKGNILERFSAQQFPDLHSELNLSSLELGDSALYFCASSGDYPDPDTQYFGPGTRLTVL.

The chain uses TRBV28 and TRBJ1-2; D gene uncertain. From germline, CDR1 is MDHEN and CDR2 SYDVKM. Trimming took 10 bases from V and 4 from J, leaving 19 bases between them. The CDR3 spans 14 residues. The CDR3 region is CATRPPGWVYGYTF. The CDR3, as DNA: TGTGCCACCCGACCCCCCGGGTGGGTCTATGGCTACACCTTC.

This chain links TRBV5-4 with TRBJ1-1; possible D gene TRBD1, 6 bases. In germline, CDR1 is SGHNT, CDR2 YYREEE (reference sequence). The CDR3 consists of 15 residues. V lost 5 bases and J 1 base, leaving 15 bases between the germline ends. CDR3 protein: CASRFLTGTNTEAFF. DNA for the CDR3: TGTGCCAGCAGATTCCTAACAGGGACGAACACTGAAGCTTTCTTT.

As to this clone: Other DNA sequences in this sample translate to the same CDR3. In DNA, the CDR3 is TGTGCCAGCAGCCCCGGACAGGGTTCCTACGAGCAGTACTTC. Its translation is CASSPGQGSYEQYF. V usage is TRBV5-4 and J usage is TRBJ2-7; TRBD1 matches at 8 bases. V shed 4 bases, J shed 1 base, and the junction held 4 bases outside the gene matches. The CDR3 is made up of 14 amino acids. Germline-derived CDR1 and CDR2 are SGHNT and YYREEE (reference sequence).

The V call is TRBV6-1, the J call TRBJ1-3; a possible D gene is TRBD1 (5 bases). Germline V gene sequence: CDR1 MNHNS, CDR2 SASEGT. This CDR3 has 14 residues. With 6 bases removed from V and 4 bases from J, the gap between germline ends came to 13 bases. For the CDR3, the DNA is TGTGCCAGCAGCGCTAGGGGAAGCGGAAACACCATATATTTT. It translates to CASSARGSGNTIYF.